This T cell receptor (beta chain) appears in the sequencing data of a study of early T cells in non-severe SARS-CoV-2 infection. The CDR3 sequence is 14 residues long. CDR1 MGHDK and CDR2 SYGVNS come from the germline V gene. Deletions cut 3 bases from V and 6 bases from J, with 14 bases between. TCRdb reprocessed the 5' RACE reads with MiXCR, giving one entry per CDR3 protein. The data hold over 35,000 distinct CDR3 sequences, with roughly 6.1% observed a single time. The sample holds many counts of this clonotype. The TCR was taken from an adult who was a healthcare worker with PCR-confirmed SARS-CoV-2 infection or an uninfected control (not recorded which). Sequencing was performed on whole blood, taken at baseline. This chain links TRBV25-1 with TRBJ1-1; D not certain. The CDR3 loop reads CASSEIGRYSEAFF. CDR3 nucleotide sequence: TGTGCCAGCAGTGAGATAGGCAGGTACTCTGAAGCTTTCTTT.